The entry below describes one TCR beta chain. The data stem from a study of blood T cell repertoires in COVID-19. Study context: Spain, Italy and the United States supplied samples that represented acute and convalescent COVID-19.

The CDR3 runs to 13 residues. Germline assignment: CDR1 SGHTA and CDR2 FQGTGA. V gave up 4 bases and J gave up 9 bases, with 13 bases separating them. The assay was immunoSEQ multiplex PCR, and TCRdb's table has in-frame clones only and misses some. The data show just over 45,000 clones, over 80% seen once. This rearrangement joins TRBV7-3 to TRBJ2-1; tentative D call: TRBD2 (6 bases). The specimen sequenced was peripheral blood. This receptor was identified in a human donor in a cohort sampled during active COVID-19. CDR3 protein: CASSYGTATEQFF. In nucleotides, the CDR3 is TGTGCCAGCAGCTACGGGACTGCCACTGAGCAGTTCTTC.